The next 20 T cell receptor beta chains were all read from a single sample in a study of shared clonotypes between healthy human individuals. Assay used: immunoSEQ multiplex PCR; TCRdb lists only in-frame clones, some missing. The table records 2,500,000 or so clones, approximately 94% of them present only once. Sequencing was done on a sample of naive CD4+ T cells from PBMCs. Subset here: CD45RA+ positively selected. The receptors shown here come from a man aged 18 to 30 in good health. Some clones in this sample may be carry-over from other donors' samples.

For the CDR3, the DNA is TGTGCCACCAGCAGAGATTGGGGGAGGCCGGCCTACGAGCAGTACTTC. It translates to CATSRDWGRPAYEQYF. The rearrangement links TRBV15 to TRBJ2-7, with a weak D call TRBD2 (6 bases). V was clipped by 0 bases and J by 2 bases, with 14 bases between them. The CDR3 has 16 amino acids. The V gene's germline CDR1 is LNHNV and CDR2 YYDKDF (reference sequence). Full variable domain (outside the CDR3, taken from reference TRBV15 and TRBJ2-7): DAMVIQNPRYQVTQFGKPVTLSCSQTLNHNVMYWYQQKSSQAPKLLFHYYDKDFNNEADTPDNFQSRRPNTSFCFLDIRSPGLGDTAMYLCATSRDWGRPAYEQYFGPGTRLTVT.

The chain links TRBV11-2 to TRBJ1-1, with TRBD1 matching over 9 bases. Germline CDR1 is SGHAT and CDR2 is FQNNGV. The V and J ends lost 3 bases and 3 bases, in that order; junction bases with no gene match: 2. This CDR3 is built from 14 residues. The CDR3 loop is CASSFGTGYTEAFF. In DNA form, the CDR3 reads TGTGCCAGCAGCTTCGGGACAGGGTACACTGAAGCTTTCTTT.

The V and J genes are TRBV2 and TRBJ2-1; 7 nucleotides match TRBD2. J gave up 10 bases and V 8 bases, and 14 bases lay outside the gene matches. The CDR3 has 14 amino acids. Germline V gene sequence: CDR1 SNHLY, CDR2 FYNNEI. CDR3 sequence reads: CASGGGTSLGEQFF. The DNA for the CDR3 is TGTGCCAGCGGGGGAGGGACCAGCCTAGGCGAGCAGTTCTTC.

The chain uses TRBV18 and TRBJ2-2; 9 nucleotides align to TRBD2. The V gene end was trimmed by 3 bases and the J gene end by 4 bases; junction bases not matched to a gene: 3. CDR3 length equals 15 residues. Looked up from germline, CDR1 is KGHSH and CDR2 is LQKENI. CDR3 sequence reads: CASSPLSGSTGELFF. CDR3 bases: TGTGCCAGCTCACCCCTTAGCGGGAGCACCGGGGAGCTGTTTTTT.

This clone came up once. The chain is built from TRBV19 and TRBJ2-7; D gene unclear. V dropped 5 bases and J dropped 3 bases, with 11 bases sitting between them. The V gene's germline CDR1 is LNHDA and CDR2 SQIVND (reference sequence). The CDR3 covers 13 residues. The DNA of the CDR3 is TGTGCCAGTAGTTTAGTAGCCAACTACGAGCAGTACTTC. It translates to CASSLVANYEQYF.

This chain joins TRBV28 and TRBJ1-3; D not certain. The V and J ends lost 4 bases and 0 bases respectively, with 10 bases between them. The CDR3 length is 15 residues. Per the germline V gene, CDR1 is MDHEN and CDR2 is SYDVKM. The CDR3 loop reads CASSSPTISGNTIYF. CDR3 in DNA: TGTGCCAGCAGTTCGCCCACCATCTCTGGAAACACCATATATTTT.

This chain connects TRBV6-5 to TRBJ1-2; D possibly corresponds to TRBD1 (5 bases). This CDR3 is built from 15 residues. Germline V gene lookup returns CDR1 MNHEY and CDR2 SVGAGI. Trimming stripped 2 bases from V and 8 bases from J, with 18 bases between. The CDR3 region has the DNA TGTGCCAGCAGTTACGGCGGGCAGGGTTTAGGAGGCTACACCTTC. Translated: CASSYGGQGLGGYTF.

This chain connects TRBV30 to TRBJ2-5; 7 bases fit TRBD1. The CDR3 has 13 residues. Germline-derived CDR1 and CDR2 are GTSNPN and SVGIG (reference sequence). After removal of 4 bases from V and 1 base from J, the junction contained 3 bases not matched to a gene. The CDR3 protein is CAWNRDSQETQYF. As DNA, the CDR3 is TGTGCCTGGAACCGGGACAGCCAAGAGACCCAGTACTTC.

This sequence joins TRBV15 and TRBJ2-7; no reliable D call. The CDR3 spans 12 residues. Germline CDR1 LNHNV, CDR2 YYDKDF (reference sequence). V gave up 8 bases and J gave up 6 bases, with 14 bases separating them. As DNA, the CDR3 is TGTGCCACCTCCGTATCTCGAGGCGAGCAGTACTTC. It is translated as CATSVSRGEQYF.

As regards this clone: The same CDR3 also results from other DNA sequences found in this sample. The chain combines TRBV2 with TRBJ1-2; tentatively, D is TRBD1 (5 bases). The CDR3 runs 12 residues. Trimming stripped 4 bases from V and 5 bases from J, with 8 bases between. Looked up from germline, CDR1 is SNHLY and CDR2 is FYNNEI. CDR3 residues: CASSVGGYGYTF. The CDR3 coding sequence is TGTGCCAGCAGTGTTGGGGGGTATGGCTACACCTTC.

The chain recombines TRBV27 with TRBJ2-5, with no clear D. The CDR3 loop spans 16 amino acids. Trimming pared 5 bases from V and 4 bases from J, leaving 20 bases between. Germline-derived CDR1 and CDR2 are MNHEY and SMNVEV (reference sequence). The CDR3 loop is CASSPLVLGQAETQYF. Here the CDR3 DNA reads TGTGCCAGCAGTCCACTGGTATTAGGGCAAGCAGAGACCCAGTACTTC.

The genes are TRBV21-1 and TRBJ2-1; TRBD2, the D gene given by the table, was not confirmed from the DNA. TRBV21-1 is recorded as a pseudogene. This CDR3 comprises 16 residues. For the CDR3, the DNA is TGTGCCAGCAGCAACCGGTTTACTGGGGAGGGCAATGAGCAGTTCTTC. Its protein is CASSNRFTGEGNEQFF.

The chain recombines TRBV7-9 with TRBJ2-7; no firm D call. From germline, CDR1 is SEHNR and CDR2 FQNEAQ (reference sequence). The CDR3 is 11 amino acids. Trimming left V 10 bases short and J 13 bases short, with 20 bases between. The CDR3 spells CAILNGLEYYF. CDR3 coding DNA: TGTGCCATCTTAAATGGCTTAGAGTATTACTTC.

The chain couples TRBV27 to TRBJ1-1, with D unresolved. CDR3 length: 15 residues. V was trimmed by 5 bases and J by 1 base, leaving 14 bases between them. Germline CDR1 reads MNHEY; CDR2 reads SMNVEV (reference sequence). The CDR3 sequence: CASSPLRKENTEAFF. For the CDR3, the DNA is TGTGCCAGCAGTCCACTCAGGAAAGAGAACACTGAAGCTTTCTTT.

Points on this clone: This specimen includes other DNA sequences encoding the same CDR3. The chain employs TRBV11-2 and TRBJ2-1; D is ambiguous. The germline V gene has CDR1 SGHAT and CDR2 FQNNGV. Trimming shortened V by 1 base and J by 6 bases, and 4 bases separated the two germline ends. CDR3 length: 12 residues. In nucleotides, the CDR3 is TGTGCCAGCAGCTTAGCTGTCAATGAGCAGTTCTTC. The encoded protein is CASSLAVNEQFF.

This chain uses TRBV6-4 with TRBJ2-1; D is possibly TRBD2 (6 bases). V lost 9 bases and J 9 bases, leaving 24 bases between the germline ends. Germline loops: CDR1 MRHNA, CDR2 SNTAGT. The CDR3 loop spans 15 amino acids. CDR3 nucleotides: TGTGCCAGGACAAGACTAGTGGCCCTGGAGAGTGAGCAGTTCTTC. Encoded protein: CARTRLVALESEQFF.

CDR3 DNA: TGTGCCAGCAGACAGCTCCATGGCTACACCTTC. Amino acid sequence: CASRQLHGYTF. V usage is TRBV21-1 and J usage is TRBJ1-2; the table's D call, TRBD1, was not checked against the DNA. TRBV21-1 is a pseudogene locus. The CDR3 has 11 amino acids.

The CDR3: CASSDRSMTETHNTDTQYF. CDR3 in DNA: TGCGCCAGCAGTGACCGCTCGATGACAGAGACCCACAACACAGATACGCAGTATTTT. V usage is TRBV10-1 and J usage is TRBJ2-3; D is possibly TRBD1 (5 bases). V lost 3 bases to trimming and J lost 2 bases, with 24 bases between them. The CDR3 totals 19 residues. Germline V CDR1 and CDR2: WNHNN, SYGVQD (reference sequence).

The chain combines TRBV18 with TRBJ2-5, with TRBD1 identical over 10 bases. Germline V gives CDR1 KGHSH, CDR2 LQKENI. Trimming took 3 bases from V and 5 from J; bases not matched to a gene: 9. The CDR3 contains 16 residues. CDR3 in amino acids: CASSPRQGASGETQYF. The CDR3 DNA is TGTGCCAGCTCACCCAGACAGGGGGCGAGTGGGGAGACCCAGTACTTC.

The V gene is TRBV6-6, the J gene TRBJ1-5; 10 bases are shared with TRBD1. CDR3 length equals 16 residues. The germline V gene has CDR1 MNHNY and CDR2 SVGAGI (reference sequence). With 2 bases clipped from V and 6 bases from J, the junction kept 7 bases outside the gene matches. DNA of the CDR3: TGTGCCAGCAGTTACCTGACAGGGGGCATCTCTCAGCCCCAGCATTTT. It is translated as CASSYLTGGISQPQHF.